The T cell receptor beta chain described here comes from a study of blood T cell repertoires in COVID-19. On the study more broadly: Both acute and convalescent COVID-19 samples were obtained from the United States, Italy and Spain. Sample material is recorded as cDNA or gDNA derived from T cells, B-cell-depleted T cells, or PBMCs.

In the original workflow: By means of reference gene primer amplification, nucleated cell counts were estimated. TCRdb's copy holds only in-frame clones and misses some; the assay was immunoSEQ multiplex PCR. That table is the source of V, J and clone size, and D and trimming were worked out from the DNA. The sample holds almost 95,000 clones; roughly 84% are singletons and the top ten take approximately 6.7%. CDR1 and CDR2 (germline): KGHSH, LQKENI. The CDR3 is 18 amino acids. V was cut by 3 bases and J by 0 bases, with 18 bases left in between. The receptor's source is a man aged 55 to 69 with acute or convalescent COVID-19. Source material: peripheral blood. V and J are TRBV18 and TRBJ1-5; maybe TRBD1 (6 bases). The CDR3 sequence is CASSPRTATPYSNQPQHF. In DNA form, the CDR3 reads TGTGCCAGCTCACCCCGGACAGCGACCCCTTATAGCAATCAGCCCCAGCATTTT.